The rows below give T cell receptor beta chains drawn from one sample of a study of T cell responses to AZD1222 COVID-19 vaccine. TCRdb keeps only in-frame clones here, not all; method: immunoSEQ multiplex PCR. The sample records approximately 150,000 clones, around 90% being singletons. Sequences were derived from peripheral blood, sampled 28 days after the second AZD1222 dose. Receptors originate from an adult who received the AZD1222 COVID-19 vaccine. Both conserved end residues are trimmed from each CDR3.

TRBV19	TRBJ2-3	ASSNTQGLAGRRNTQY
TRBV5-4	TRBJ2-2	ASSFLLQGANTGELF
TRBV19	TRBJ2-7	ASSSDSRVYEQY
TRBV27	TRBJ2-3	AAREQNTDTQY
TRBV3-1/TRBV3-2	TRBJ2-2	ASSQEGVANTGELF
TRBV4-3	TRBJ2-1	ASSQDEGAGYNEQF
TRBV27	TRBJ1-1	ASSDGDEAF
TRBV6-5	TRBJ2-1	ASSRMGIMDEQF
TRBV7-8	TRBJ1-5	ASSGTGYSNQPQH
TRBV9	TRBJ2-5	ASSETGVKETQY
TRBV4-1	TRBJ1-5	ASSQGPGRNQPQH
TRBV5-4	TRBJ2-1	ASSAGTAYNEQF
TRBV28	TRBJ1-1	ASSFWGTGGDTEAF
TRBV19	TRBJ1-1	ASSIALTTTEAF
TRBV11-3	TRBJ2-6	ASGRSGANVLT
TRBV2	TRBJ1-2	ASSREDRAVGYT
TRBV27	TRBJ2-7	ASRYRGGGSYEQY
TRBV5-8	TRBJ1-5	ASSSGQGNQPQH
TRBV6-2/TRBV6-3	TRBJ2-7	ASSYPSGGSAAYYEQY
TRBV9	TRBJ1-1	ASSVLGGFNTEAF
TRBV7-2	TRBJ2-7	ASSSQGSRYEQY
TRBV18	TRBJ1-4	ASSPPRGATNEKLF
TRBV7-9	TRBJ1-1	ASSLELKDRARQAF
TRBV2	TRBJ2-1	ASSESLDNEQF
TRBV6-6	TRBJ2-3	ASSYGRGTLTDTQY
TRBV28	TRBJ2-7	ASSVARREQY
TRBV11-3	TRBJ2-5	ASSLGALAGGHQETQY
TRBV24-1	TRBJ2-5	ATSDSWEAGGGETQY
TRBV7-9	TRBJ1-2	ASSSQIGYT
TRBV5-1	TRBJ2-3	ASGTSGRASTDTQY
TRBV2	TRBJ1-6	ASTFDSSYNSPLH
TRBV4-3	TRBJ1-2	ASSQGHGNYGYT
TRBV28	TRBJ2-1	ASSALAGAFNEQF
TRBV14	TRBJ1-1	ASSQDLDRDIEAF
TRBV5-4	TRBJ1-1	ASSLGQQSNTEAF
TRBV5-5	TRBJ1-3	ASSLAGQEGNTIY
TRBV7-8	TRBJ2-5	ASSWIGTQETQY
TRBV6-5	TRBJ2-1	ASSYSGGRSYNEQF
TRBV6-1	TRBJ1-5	ASSAPGGYSNQPQH
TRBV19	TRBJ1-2	ASSRPGQAAPNYGYT
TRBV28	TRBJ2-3	ASASGSWTDTQY
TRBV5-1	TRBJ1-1	ASSLRAGGPAEAF